This TCR beta chain was recovered during a study of beta chain features in type 1 diabetes. Study findings and constraints: cDNA sequencing could over-represent cells with high TCR expression.

As regards this clone: What it binds is unknown.

cDNA synthesis used the whole RNA isolate, giving expressed TCRB sequences. Method: immunoSEQ multiplex PCR; TCRdb's copy keeps in-frame clones and lacks some. The sample has 330,000 or so clones, 14% seen once. The germline gives CDR1 SEHNR, CDR2 FQNEAQ (reference sequence). CDR3 length: 14 residues. The V and J ends lost 1 base and 2 bases respectively, with 8 bases between them. The sequenced sample was central memory CD4+ T cells from blood. This TCR was sampled from a man aged 25-45 years in good health. The chain links TRBV7-9 to TRBJ2-5; D is uncertain. The CDR3 sequence is CASSLDPGQETQYF. In DNA, the CDR3 is TGTGCCAGCAGCTTAGATCCGGGTCAAGAGACCCAGTACTTC.